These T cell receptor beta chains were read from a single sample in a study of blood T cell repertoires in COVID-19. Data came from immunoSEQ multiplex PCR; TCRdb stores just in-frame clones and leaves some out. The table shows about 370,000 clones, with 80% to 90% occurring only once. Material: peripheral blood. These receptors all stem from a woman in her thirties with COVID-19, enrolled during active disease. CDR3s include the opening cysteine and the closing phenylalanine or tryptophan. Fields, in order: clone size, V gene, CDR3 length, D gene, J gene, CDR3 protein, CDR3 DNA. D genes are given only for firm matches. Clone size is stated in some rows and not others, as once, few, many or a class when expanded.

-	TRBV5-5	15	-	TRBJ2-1	CASSPLARHGHEQFF	TGTGCCAGCAGCCCGCTAGCACGTCACGGACATGAGCAGTTCTTC
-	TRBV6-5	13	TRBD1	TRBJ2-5	CASSQTGSGTQYF	TGTGCCAGCAGCCAGACAGGGTCCGGAACCCAGTACTTC
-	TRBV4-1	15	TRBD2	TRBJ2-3	CASSSILAGTYTQYF	TGCGCCAGCAGCTCTATACTAGCGGGCACATATACGCAGTATTTT
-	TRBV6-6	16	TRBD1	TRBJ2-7	CASSSGSGQGAGEQYF	TGTGCCAGCAGTTCTGGCAGCGGGCAGGGGGCGGGGGAGCAGTACTTC
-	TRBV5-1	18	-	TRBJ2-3	CASSLDPIWGGGTDTQYF	TGCGCCAGCAGCTTGGATCCCATTTGGGGCGGAGGCACAGATACGCAGTATTTT
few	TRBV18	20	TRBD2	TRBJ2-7	CASSPPGTSGTSGWPYEQYF	TGTGCCAGCTCACCACCCGGGACTAGCGGGACTTCGGGCTGGCCCTACGAGCAGTACTTC
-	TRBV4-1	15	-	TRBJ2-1	CASSLSPAGGNEQFF	TGCGCCAGCAGCCTTAGCCCCGCGGGTGGGAATGAGCAGTTCTTC
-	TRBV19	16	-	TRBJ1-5	CASSIWVGGGNQPQHF	TGTGCCAGTAGTATTTGGGTCGGGGGTGGTAATCAGCCCCAGCATTTT
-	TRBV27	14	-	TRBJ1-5	CASSRGYSNQPQHF	TGTGCCAGCAGTAGGGGGTATAGCAATCAGCCCCAGCATTTT
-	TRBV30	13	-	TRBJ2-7	CAWSIPGDWEQYF	TGTGCCTGGAGCATCCCGGGGGATTGGGAGCAGTACTTC
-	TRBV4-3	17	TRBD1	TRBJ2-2	CASSQVWPGGGTGELFF	TGCGCCAGCAGCCAAGTTTGGCCAGGGGGCGGCACCGGGGAGCTGTTTTTT
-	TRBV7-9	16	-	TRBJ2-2	CASSLGLTPNTGELFF	TGTGCCAGCAGCTTAGGACTCACTCCGAACACCGGGGAGCTGTTTTTT
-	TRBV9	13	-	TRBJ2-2	CASSVGQGGELFF	TGTGCCAGCAGCGTAGGCCAGGGCGGGGAGCTGTTTTTT
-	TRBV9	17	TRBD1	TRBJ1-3	CASSALGGTAPGNTIYF	TGTGCCAGCAGCGCCCTCGGTGGGACAGCTCCGGGAAACACCATATATTTT
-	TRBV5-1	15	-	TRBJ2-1	CASSLAAGDYNEQFF	TGCGCCAGCAGCTTGGCCGCAGGGGATTACAATGAGCAGTTCTTC
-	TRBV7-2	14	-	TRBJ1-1	CASSPLGGNTEAFF	TGTGCCAGCAGCCCCCTGGGAGGGAACACTGAAGCTTTCTTT
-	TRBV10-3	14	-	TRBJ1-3	CAISESYPQNTIYF	TGTGCCATCAGTGAGTCGTATCCTCAGAACACCATATATTTT
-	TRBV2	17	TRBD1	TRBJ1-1	CASSEMGRGHGNTEAFF	TGTGCCAGCAGTGAAATGGGCAGGGGGCACGGGAACACTGAAGCTTTCTTT
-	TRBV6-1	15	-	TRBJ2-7	CASSEGTAIYYEQYF	TGTGCCAGCAGTGAAGGGACAGCGATATACTACGAGCAGTACTTC
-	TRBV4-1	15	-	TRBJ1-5	CASSQDLDTLQPQHF	TGCGCCAGCAGCCAAGATTTGGACACCCTTCAGCCCCAGCATTTT
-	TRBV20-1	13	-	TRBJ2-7	CSASSKVRGEQYF	TGCAGTGCTAGTTCTAAGGTCAGGGGCGAGCAGTACTTC
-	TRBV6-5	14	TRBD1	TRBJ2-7	CASSYVQGANEQYF	TGTGCCAGCAGTTACGTCCAGGGGGCCAACGAGCAGTACTTC
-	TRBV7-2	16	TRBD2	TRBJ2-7	CASSLLKAGDLYEQYF	TGTGCCAGCAGCCTCCTGAAAGCGGGAGACTTATACGAGCAGTACTTC
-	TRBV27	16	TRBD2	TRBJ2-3	CASSPLAGGPKGAQYF	TGTGCCAGCAGTCCACTAGCGGGAGGCCCTAAAGGAGCGCAGTATTTT
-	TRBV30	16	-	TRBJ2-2	CAWSSLGGIGTGELFF	TGTGCCTGGAGCTCACTGGGCGGGATAGGCACCGGGGAGCTGTTTTTT
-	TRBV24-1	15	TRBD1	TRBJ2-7	CATSDSWTGPHEQYF	TGTGCCACCAGTGATTCCTGGACAGGCCCTCACGAGCAGTACTTC
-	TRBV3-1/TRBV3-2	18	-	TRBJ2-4	CASSQKLAIEGAKNIQYF	TGTGCCAGCAGCCAAAAACTAGCCATCGAAGGGGCCAAAAACATTCAGTACTTC
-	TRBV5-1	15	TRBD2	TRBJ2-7	CASSSTSGRKDEQYF	TGCGCCAGCAGCTCTACTAGCGGGAGAAAGGACGAGCAGTACTTC
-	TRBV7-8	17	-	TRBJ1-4	CASSHVGGRVNNEKLFF	TGTGCCAGCAGCCACGTGGGGGGTAGGGTTAATAATGAAAAACTGTTTTTT
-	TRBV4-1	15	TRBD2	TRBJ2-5	CASSQFAGEGETQYF	TGCGCCAGCAGCCAATTCGCGGGGGAGGGAGAGACCCAGTACTTC
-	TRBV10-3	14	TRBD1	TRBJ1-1	CAISETDRETEAFF	TGTGCCATCAGTGAGACGGACAGGGAGACTGAAGCTTTCTTT
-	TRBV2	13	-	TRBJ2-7	CASSRQAAYEQYF	TGTGCCAGCAGTCGACAGGCAGCCTACGAGCAGTACTTC
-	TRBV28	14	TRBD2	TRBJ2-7	CASRASGVTYEQYF	TGTGCCAGCAGGGCTAGCGGAGTTACCTACGAGCAGTACTTC
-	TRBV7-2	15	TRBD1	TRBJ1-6	CASSLLGTGESPLHF	TGTGCCAGCAGCTTATTGGGGACAGGGGAATCACCCCTCCACTTT
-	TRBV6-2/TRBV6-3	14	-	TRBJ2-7	CASSYAGSSYEQYF	TGTGCCAGCAGTTACGCCGGGAGCTCCTACGAGCAGTACTTC
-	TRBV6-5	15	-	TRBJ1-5	CASSWGEQGNQPQHF	TGTGCCAGCAGTTGGGGGGAGCAGGGCAATCAGCCCCAGCATTTT
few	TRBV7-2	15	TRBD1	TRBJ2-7	CASSQDRAEVYEQYF	TGTGCCAGCAGCCAGGACAGGGCTGAAGTCTACGAGCAGTACTTC
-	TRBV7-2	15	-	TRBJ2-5	CASSLGLSEGETQYF	TGTGCCAGCAGCTTAGGACTGTCCGAGGGAGAGACCCAGTACTTC
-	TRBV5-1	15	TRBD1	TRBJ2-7	CASSLGQGAAYEQYF	TGCGCCAGCAGCTTGGGACAGGGGGCAGCCTACGAGCAGTACTTC
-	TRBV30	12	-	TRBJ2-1	CAWSPRSGEQFF	TGTGCCTGGAGTCCCCGGTCTGGTGAGCAGTTCTTC
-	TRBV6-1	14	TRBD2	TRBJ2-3	CASSERGAGNTQYF	TGTGCCAGCAGTGAGCGGGGGGCTGGGAATACGCAGTATTTT
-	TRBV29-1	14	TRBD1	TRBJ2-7	CSVSPGTDSYEQYF	TGCAGCGTCAGCCCCGGGACAGACTCCTACGAGCAGTACTTC
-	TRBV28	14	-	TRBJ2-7	CASSFPGQPYEQYF	TGTGCCAGCAGTTTTCCTGGGCAGCCCTACGAGCAGTACTTC
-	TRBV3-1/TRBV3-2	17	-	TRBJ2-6	CASSQERGDSGANVLTF	TGTGCCAGCAGCCAAGAACGGGGAGACTCTGGGGCCAACGTCCTGACTTTC
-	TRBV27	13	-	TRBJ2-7	CASSPGTSYEQYF	TGTGCCAGCAGTCCCGGGACTTCCTACGAGCAGTACTTC
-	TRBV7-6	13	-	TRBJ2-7	CASSSDWAYEQYF	TGTGCCAGCAGCTCCGACTGGGCCTACGAGCAGTACTTC